This T cell receptor (beta chain) was documented in a study of radiation and T cells in renal cell carcinoma. This clone was picked up one time. Between the trimmed V and J ends, which lost 1 base and 11 bases, there was a span of 20 bases. CDR1 is SQVTM and CDR2 is ANQGSEA in the germline V gene. This CDR3 is 14 amino acids long. The protocol was immunoSEQ multiplex PCR, while the TCRdb copy is restricted to in-frame clones and leaves out a portion. The repertoire holds about 130,000 clones, with over 75% as singletons. Noted time point: blood 2 weeks post-SBRT. Documented treatment: 15 Gy SBRT to primary tumor, nephrectomy 4 weeks later. The patient's renal cell carcinoma had clear cell pathology.

The chain links TRBV29-1 to TRBJ2-5; D assignment may be TRBD1 or TRBD2 (5 bases each). This clonotype originated in a man in his forties or fifties with renal cell carcinoma. The material sequenced was blood, taken from a patient whose treatment included radiotherapy and nephrectomy. CDR3 bases: TGCAGCGTTGAAGGAGGGGTCGGTTTGTGGGAGCAGTACTTC. Encoded protein: CSVEGGVGLWEQYF.